The 21 T cell receptor beta chains listed next were all sequenced from one sample in a study of blood T cell repertoires in COVID-19. The table came from immunoSEQ multiplex PCR; TCRdb's copy has only in-frame clones and leaves some out. The sample lists around 200,000 clones, 65% to 85% seen once, with less than 8% in the top ten. The sequenced sample consisted of PBMCs or T cells enriched from blood (not recorded which). These receptors all stem from a woman in her forties with acute COVID-19.

V is TRBV19 and J is TRBJ2-2; TRBD1 agrees at 10 bases. The CDR3 has 15 residues. The junction had 5 bases not matched to a gene; V was cut back by 6 bases and J by 4 bases. The V gene's germline CDR1 is LNHDA and CDR2 SQIVND (reference sequence). CDR3 region: CASRMTGGGTGELFF. The CDR3 DNA is TGTGCCAGTAGGATGACAGGGGGCGGCACCGGGGAGCTGTTTTTT. The full variable domain, in which reference TRBV19 and TRBJ2-2 provide the parts outside the CDR3, is DGGITQSPKYLFRKEGQNVTLSCEQNLNHDAMYWYRQDPGQGLRLIYYSQIVNDFQKGDIAEGYSVSREKKESFPLTVTSAQKNPTAFYLCASRMTGGGTGELFFGEGSRLTVL.

DNA for the CDR3: TGTGCCAGCAGCCCTAGTGGCTACGAGCAGTACTTC. It codes for CASSPSGYEQYF. V gene TRBV12-3 or TRBV12-4 combines with J gene TRBJ2-7; no definite D call. The length of the CDR3 is 12 residues. Trimming removed 6 bases at V and 3 bases at J, with 9 bases between.

The rearrangement links TRBV19 to TRBJ2-1; TRBD2 agrees at 14 bases. Germline V gene lookup returns CDR1 LNHDA and CDR2 SQIVND (reference sequence). V dropped 3 bases and J dropped 1; count of bases not matched to a gene: 14. The CDR3 contains 21 residues. The CDR3, as DNA: TGTGCCAGTAGTATCTACCGTTCCGGGACTAGCGGGGGAGGTTCCTACAATGAGCAGTTCTTC. Protein sequence: CASSIYRSGTSGGGSYNEQFF.

The rearrangement uses TRBV3-1 (or the pseudogene TRBV3-2) and TRBJ2-3; D call uncertain. Trimming took 1 base from V and 1 from J, leaving 9 bases between them. This CDR3 comprises 15 residues. Germline V gives CDR1 LGHDT, CDR2 YNNKEL (reference sequence). CDR3 DNA: TGTGCCAGCAGCCAAGTTAGAGCTCGCACAGATACGCAGTATTTT. It codes for CASSQVRARTDTQYF.

This clone was counted a few times. This rearrangement joins TRBV7-3 to TRBJ2-4; 9 bases line up with TRBD1. This CDR3 is 14 amino acids long. Trimming removed 5 bases from V and 9 bases from J; junction bases left unmatched: 8. Germline CDR1 is SGHTA and CDR2 is FQGTGA. The CDR3 region has the DNA TGTGCCAGCAGCCCCCGGGACAGGGTGGGCATTCAGTACTTC. Protein: CASSPRDRVGIQYF.

The rearrangement links TRBV7-9 to TRBJ1-6; tentative D call: TRBD1 (6 bases). The CDR3 runs to 15 residues. The V gene lost 1 base and the J gene lost 7 bases, with 11 bases spanning the gap. CDR1 is SEHNR and CDR2 is FQNEAQ in the germline V gene (reference sequence). The CDR3 region is CASSLDQGINSPLHF. The CDR3 DNA reads TGTGCCAGCAGCTTAGATCAGGGGATCAATTCACCCCTCCACTTT.

This sequence joins TRBV10-3 and TRBJ1-1, with 8 bases lining up with TRBD1. Per the germline V gene, CDR1 is ENHRY and CDR2 is SYGVKD. This CDR3 region has 15 residues. Germline trimming cut 0 bases from V and 1 base from J; bases unmatched to any gene: 1. The CDR3: CAISESGTGNTEAFF. The CDR3 DNA reads as TGTGCCATCAGTGAGTCCGGGACAGGGAACACTGAAGCTTTCTTT.

This chain joins TRBV27 and TRBJ2-7, with a possible D match to TRBD1 (5 bases). The CDR3 has 15 residues. Deletions cut 5 bases from V and 2 bases from J, with 16 bases between. The germline V gene has CDR1 MNHEY and CDR2 SMNVEV (reference sequence). The CDR3 sequence is CASSRLTATTYEQYF. CDR3 DNA sequence: TGTGCCAGCAGTAGATTGACAGCCACTACCTACGAGCAGTACTTC.

This clone has only a few counts. Other DNA variants within this sample encode the same CDR3. The chain recombines TRBV19 with TRBJ2-5, with D unclear. The germline V gene encodes CDR1 LNHDA and CDR2 SQIVND (reference sequence). V was shortened by 5 bases and J by 1 base, with 2 bases between the two germline ends. The CDR3 is 11 amino acids. The CDR3 DNA is TGTGCCAGTAGTCTCCAAGAGACCCAGTACTTC. This encodes CASSLQETQYF.

V is TRBV9 and J is TRBJ2-4, with a possible D match to TRBD1 (5 bases). The germline V gene encodes CDR1 SGDLS and CDR2 YYNGEE. V gave up 0 bases and J gave up 0 bases, with 10 bases separating them. The CDR3 runs 16 residues. The DNA for the CDR3 is TGTGCCAGCAGCGTAGGCAGGGTGGGAGCCAAAAACATTCAGTACTTC. Encoded protein: CASSVGRVGAKNIQYF.

V usage is TRBV6-4 and J usage is TRBJ1-2, with TRBD1 matching over 7 bases. The CDR3 is made up of 14 amino acids. With V trimmed by 0 bases and J by 5 bases, 3 bases remained unmatched. Germline loops: CDR1 MRHNA, CDR2 SNTAGT. Here the CDR3 DNA reads TGTGCCAGCAGTGACTCGACAGGGCCGTATGGCTACACCTTC. Protein sequence: CASSDSTGPYGYTF.

The rearrangement uses TRBV6-1 and TRBJ2-7, with 9 bases that match TRBD1. This CDR3 is built from 15 residues. V trimming: 2 bases; J trimming: 1 base; junction bases outside the gene matches: 3. Per the germline V gene, CDR1 is MNHNS and CDR2 is SASEGT. This CDR3 reads CASSESGQGSYEQYF. CDR3 coding DNA: TGTGCCAGCAGTGAATCGGGACAGGGTTCCTACGAGCAGTACTTC.

This chain's CDR3 is CASSLSPPYEQYF. The DNA for the CDR3 is TGTGCCAGCAGCTTAAGCCCGCCTTACGAGCAGTACTTC. The chain carries TRBV6-5 and TRBJ2-7; no clear D. The germline V gene encodes CDR1 MNHEY and CDR2 SVGAGI. The CDR3 has 13 amino acids. V lost 6 bases and J 4 bases, leaving 13 bases between the germline ends.

The chain uses TRBV15 and TRBJ1-5; 9 nucleotides match TRBD1. V was pared by 3 bases and J by 1 base, with 10 bases of the junction left unmatched. The CDR3 spans 18 residues. Germline V gene data show CDR1 as LNHNV and CDR2 as YYDKDF (reference sequence). The CDR3 spells CATSRREGQGLSNQPQHF. The CDR3 DNA reads as TGTGCCACCAGCAGGAGGGAGGGACAGGGTCTGAGCAATCAGCCCCAGCATTTT.

The V gene is TRBV2, the J gene TRBJ2-7; a possible D gene is TRBD1 (6 bases). Germline-derived CDR1 and CDR2 are SNHLY and FYNNEI. CDR3 length equals 13 residues. With 4 bases removed from V and 0 bases from J, the gap between germline ends came to 7 bases. The CDR3 sequence is CASSADSSYEQYF. In nucleotides, the CDR3 is TGTGCCAGCAGTGCGGACAGCTCCTACGAGCAGTACTTC.

This clone was recorded only once. The J gene is TRBJ2-2, the V gene TRBV19, with 8 bases aligning to TRBD2. CDR3 size: 16 residues. CDR1 LNHDA and CDR2 SQIVND come from the germline V gene (reference sequence). After removal of 7 bases from V and 5 bases from J, the junction contained 12 bases not matched to a gene. CDR3 nucleotides: TGTGCCAGTACTCGGGGATTAGCGGGGAGAACCGGGGAGCTGTTTTTT. As protein: CASTRGLAGRTGELFF.

The J gene is TRBJ1-2, the V gene TRBV28; D might be TRBD1 (6 bases). V was cut by 5 bases and J by 4 bases, with 14 bases left in between. Germline V lookup: CDR1 MDHEN, CDR2 SYDVKM. This CDR3 is 14 amino acids long. This CDR3 is CASSRQAYPYGYTF. As DNA, the CDR3 is TGTGCCAGCAGTCGACAGGCTTACCCCTATGGCTACACCTTC.

This clone was recorded only once. The chain links TRBV3-1 (or the pseudogene TRBV3-2) to TRBJ1-1; D call uncertain. V dropped 4 bases and J dropped 5 bases, with 14 bases sitting between them. This CDR3 is built from 14 residues. Germline CDR1 LGHDT, CDR2 YNNKEL (reference sequence). The DNA for the CDR3 is TGTGCCAGCAGCCCCCTAAGGGAGGAGACTGAAGCTTTCTTT. Translating it yields CASSPLREETEAFF.

The chain recombines TRBV6-2 or TRBV6-3 with TRBJ1-1; unclear D gene. V dropped 5 bases and J dropped 1 base, with 14 bases sitting between them. Germline loops: CDR1 MNHEY, CDR2 SVGEGT. This CDR3 contains 15 residues. The CDR3 loop reads CASSPTPAGNTEAFF. The CDR3 DNA sequence: TGTGCCAGCAGTCCGACTCCGGCGGGGAACACTGAAGCTTTCTTT.

The chain carries TRBV9 and TRBJ1-5; a weak D match, TRBD1 (5 bases). In germline, CDR1 is SGDLS, CDR2 YYNGEE. The V end was cut by 3 bases, the J end by 0 bases, with 7 bases between. The CDR3 is 14 residues long. The CDR3 loop reads CASSAGDSNQPQHF. In DNA, the CDR3 is TGTGCCAGCAGCGCGGGGGATAGCAATCAGCCCCAGCATTTT. Drawing the rest from reference TRBV9 and TRBJ1-5, the complete variable domain is DSGVTQTPKHLITATGQRVTLRCSPRSGDLSVYWYQQSLDQGLQFLIQYYNGEERAKGNILERFSAQQFPDLHSELNLSSLELGDSALYFCASSAGDSNQPQHFGDGTRLSIL.

The chain couples TRBV18 to TRBJ2-3; the match to TRBD2 covers 11 bases. The CDR3 spans 17 residues. V lost 4 bases, J lost 1 base, and 7 bases stayed unmatched. Germline CDR1 and CDR2: KGHSH and LQKENI. Written as DNA, the CDR3 is TGTGCCAGCTCACAAATGCCACTAGCGGGAGGCACAGATACGCAGTATTTT. It specifies CASSQMPLAGGTDTQYF. Looking up the rest from reference TRBV18 and TRBJ2-3 gives the full variable domain: NAGVMQNPRHLVRRRGQEARLRCSPMKGHSHVYWYRQLPEEGLKFMVYLQKENIIDESGMPKERFSAEFPKEGPSILRIQQVVRGDSAAYFCASSQMPLAGGTDTQYFGPGTRLTVL.